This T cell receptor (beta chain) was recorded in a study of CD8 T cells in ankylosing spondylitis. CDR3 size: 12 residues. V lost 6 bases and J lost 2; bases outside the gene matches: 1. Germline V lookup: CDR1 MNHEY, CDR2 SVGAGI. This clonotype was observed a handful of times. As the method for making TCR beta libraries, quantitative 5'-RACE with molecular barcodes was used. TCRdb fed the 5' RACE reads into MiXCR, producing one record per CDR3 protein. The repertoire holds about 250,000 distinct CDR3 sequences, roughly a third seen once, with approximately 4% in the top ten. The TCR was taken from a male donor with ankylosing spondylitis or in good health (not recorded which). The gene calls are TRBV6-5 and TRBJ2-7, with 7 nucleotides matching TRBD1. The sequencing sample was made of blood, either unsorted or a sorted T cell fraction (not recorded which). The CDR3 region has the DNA TGTGCCAGCAGCAGGGGGACCTACGAGCAGTACTTC. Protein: CASSRGTYEQYF.